This is a list of T cell receptor beta chains from one sample in a study of tumor and adjacent non-tumor tissue in lung cancer. TCRdb passed the multiplex PCR reads through MiXCR, listing each CDR3 protein once. The profile shows 90,000 to 100,000 distinct CDR3 sequences, roughly 80% of them singletons. The sample comprised distant non-tumor lung tissue. The receptors here all came from a man aged 60 to 69 with small cell lung cancer. Both conserved end residues are trimmed from each CDR3.

cdr3_length	v_call	cdr3_aa
11	TRBV10-2	ASSDSSGNGYT
13	TRBV24-1	ATSDSRLAEETQY
10	TRBV11-1	VTWGLDGEQF
12	TRBV5-5	ASSLRLAKTKLF
12	TRBV11-2	VSRRTGNTGELF
13	TRBV5-1	ASRVGLAGSYEQY
11	TRBV4-1	ASSHGMSQSQH
14	TRBV5-1	ASSPVRGAPSVEQF
9	TRBV11-2	ASSFGFLAF
13	TRBV20-1	SAKSTGSGQETQY
13	TRBV29-1	GVDSGAGDPLTEY
13	TRBV29-1	GGAPLRGNYNEQF
15	TRBV6-5	AISYSIWRLADNEQF
13	TRBV12-3/TRBV12-4	ASSPYIGGQETQY
12	TRBV12-3/TRBV12-4	VSSFSAGLVTHY
14	TRBV6-6	ASSQGRDPNTGELF
14	TRBV20-1	SARDLTRPGYDEQF
15	TRBV7-2	ASSLMRLAGGTGERF
16	TRBV11-1	ASSSELRTTGNGNEQF
15	TRBV6-6	ASSCSGGVSAANVLT
10	TRBV20-1	SANRDAGELF
11	TRBV28	ASRNHQGDEQY
16	TRBV4-2	PSSQDQGSGALYNEQF
14	TRBV10-3	AISDGTSGKVDTQY
11	TRBV12-3/TRBV12-4	ASNFDSYNEQL
10	TRBV11-2	TSSLVRREAF
13	TRBV11-2	ASSRGLGGANEQF
12	TRBV5-5	ASSPWTSGYDQY
17	TRBV5-1	ASSLAPGTGRVGTDMQY
12	TRBV24-1	ATSEADRVGGYT
16	TRBV29-1	SVAGGLAGGNSYTEQF
12	TRBV29-1	SVACSAAKNIQY
13	TRBV5-6	VSSLDNSGANVLA
11	TRBV29-1	SVKGQLSSEAF
13	TRBV7-9	ASSAIADPYSEQF
11	TRBV12-3/TRBV12-4	VCSSQSGDTQY
15	TRBV20-1	SATDRGMPSGSNVLT
12	TRBV5-1	SSRPDRATDTQY
14	TRBV4-1	TGRYQVVDGPHGYT
10	TRBV21-1	ARSKREYEQY
14	TRBV28	DSSGWTDMNTGELF
14	TRBV6-1	AISEDHGMPTGELF
12	TRBV12-3/TRBV12-4	SSRHGGTYNEQL
11	TRBV29-1	SVESQGADTQY
11	TRBV6-4	ASSEGGETEQL
13	TRBV25-1	ASSEWTGQRTEAF
13	TRBV11-1	ASNRTGWSSYEQY
13	TRBV29-1	SVAHLDREMNEQF
15	TRBV11-2	ASILGPAGRVPDKRY